The 10 T cell receptor beta chains given below trace back to one sample, sequenced in a study of cytomegalovirus exposure and HLA in healthy donors. The PCR had 60 Vbeta and 13 Jbeta primers. Sequencing was performed with immunoSEQ multiplex PCR; in TCRdb, only in-frame clones are kept and a portion is missing. The table lists 120,000 to 150,000 clones, approximately 73% of them singletons. Sequenced material: PBMCs. The receptors come from a woman aged 40 to 49 in good health and CMV-seronegative.

This chain joins TRBV19 and TRBJ1-3; no clear D gene. Germline values: CDR1 LNHDA, CDR2 SQIVND (reference sequence). The CDR3 loop spans 17 amino acids. The V end lost 5 bases, the J end lost 0 bases, and 17 bases lay between the germline ends. The DNA for the CDR3 is TGTGCCAGTAGTTCCCCACCCGGACTGAGCTCTGGAAACACCATATATTTT. It codes for CASSSPPGLSSGNTIYF.

This chain joins TRBV19 and TRBJ1-5, with TRBD1 identical over 7 bases. Trimming at V came to 6 bases and at J to 0 bases, leaving 11 bases not matched to a gene. Germline-derived CDR1 and CDR2 are LNHDA and SQIVND (reference sequence). CDR3 length equals 17 residues. The CDR3 loop is CASRIRGNPYSNQPQHF. Here the CDR3 DNA reads TGTGCCAGTAGGATCAGGGGGAACCCTTATAGCAATCAGCCCCAGCATTTT.

CDR3 DNA: TGTGCCAGCAGTTCCCCGGGGACTAGAACCTACGAGCAGTACTTC. Encoded protein: CASSSPGTRTYEQYF. This rearrangement joins TRBV6-5 to TRBJ2-7, with 8 bases aligning to TRBD2. Germline trimming cut 4 bases from V and 2 bases from J; bases unmatched to any gene: 7. This CDR3 comprises 15 residues. CDR1 is MNHEY and CDR2 is SVGAGI in the germline V gene.

The chain carries TRBV13 and TRBJ2-3, with unresolved D. Germline V gives CDR1 PRHDT, CDR2 FYEKMQ (reference sequence). Trimming cost V 5 bases and J 4 bases, with 13 bases left between them. The length of the CDR3 is 14 residues. The CDR3 here is CASSRPGSSDTQYF. CDR3 nucleotide sequence: TGTGCCAGCAGCCGTCCGGGTAGTTCAGATACGCAGTATTTT.

This rearrangement joins TRBV5-1 to TRBJ1-1; maybe TRBD1 (5 bases). V lost 0 bases and J 5 bases, leaving 11 bases between the germline ends. The CDR3 extends over 14 amino acids. The germline gives CDR1 SGHRS, CDR2 YFSETQ. The CDR3 DNA sequence: TGCGCCAGCAGCTTGGAGAGGCAGGGAACTGAAGCTTTCTTT. Amino acid sequence: CASSLERQGTEAFF.

This clone was found once. This rearrangement joins TRBV2 to TRBJ2-3; TRBD1 is a possible D gene (6 bases). Germline lookup yields CDR1 SNHLY and CDR2 FYNNEI. This CDR3 has 13 amino acids. With 3 bases removed from V and 11 bases from J, the gap between germline ends came to 15 bases. This CDR3 is CASSDGDMDLQYF. CDR3 coding DNA: TGTGCCAGCAGTGATGGGGACATGGATTTGCAGTATTTT.

The chain carries TRBV7-9 and TRBJ2-5; tentatively, D is TRBD2 (6 bases). CDR1 and CDR2 (germline): SEHNR, FQNEAQ (reference sequence). The CDR3 length is 16 residues. Deletions cut 1 base from V and 2 bases from J, with 14 bases between. CDR3 residues: CASSLVSAGYQETQYF. The CDR3 DNA is TGTGCCAGCAGCTTAGTTTCTGCGGGGTATCAAGAGACCCAGTACTTC.

This clone has only a few counts. V usage is TRBV2 and J usage is TRBJ1-1, with TRBD1 matching over 7 bases. The CDR3 is 13 amino acids. The trim removed 6 bases at V and 6 bases at J, leaving 7 bases unmatched. Germline values: CDR1 SNHLY, CDR2 FYNNEI. The CDR3 DNA reads as TGTGCCAGCAGGGCAGGGGGGTTGTCTGAAGCTTTCTTT. Amino acid sequence: CASRAGGLSEAFF.

The chain employs TRBV11-1 and TRBJ2-5; 8 bases agree with TRBD1. V shed 5 bases and J 4 bases; nucleotides not matched to a gene: 6. Per germline, CDR1 SGHAT and CDR2 FQDESV (reference sequence). This CDR3 region has 14 residues. Written as DNA, the CDR3 is TGTGCCAGCAGCAGTGACAGGGGTCGAGAGACCCAGTACTTC. Its translation is CASSSDRGRETQYF. The whole variable domain, remainder taken from reference TRBV11-1 and TRBJ2-5, is EAEVAQSPRYKITEKSQAVAFWCDPISGHATLYWYRQILGQGPELLVQFQDESVVDDSQLPKDRFSAERLKGVDSTLKIQPAELGDSAMYLCASSSDRGRETQYFGPGTRLLVL.

CDR3 region: CASSRDGQAHQPQHF. The DNA for the CDR3 is TGTGCCAGCAGCCGGGATGGACAGGCTCATCAGCCCCAGCATTTT. This chain links TRBV4-2 with TRBJ1-5; TRBD1 matches at 7 bases. The V gene end was trimmed by 4 bases and the J gene end by 5 bases; junction bases not matched to a gene: 8. This CDR3 has 15 residues. CDR1 and CDR2 (germline): LGHNA, YNFKEQ.